The 12 T cell receptor beta chains below come from one sample, sequenced in a study of cytomegalovirus exposure and HLA in healthy donors. Assay: immunoSEQ multiplex PCR; the TCRdb copy retains only in-frame clones and omits some. Among a few hundred thousand clones, 86% were seen once, and the ten largest hold 0.83%. The sample comprised PBMCs. The origin of the receptors is a woman younger than 30 in good health and CMV-seronegative.

The genes are TRBV5-1 and TRBJ2-5; tentative D call: TRBD2 (6 bases). Between the trimmed V and J ends, which lost 2 bases and 2 bases, there was a span of 7 bases. CDR3 size: 13 residues. CDR1 and CDR2 from the germline V gene are SGHRS and YFSETQ. The CDR3 DNA reads TGCGCCAGCAGCTTTGGGGGGCAAGAGACCCAGTACTTC. Its protein is CASSFGGQETQYF. Full variable domain (outside the CDR3, taken from reference TRBV5-1 and TRBJ2-5): KAGVTQTPRYLIKTRGQQVTLSCSPISGHRSVSWYQQTPGQGLQFLFEYFSETQRNKGNFPGRFSGRQFSNSRSEMNVSTLELGDSALYLCASSFGGQETQYFGPGTRLLVL.

The J gene is TRBJ1-1, the V gene TRBV2; maybe TRBD1 (5 bases). The CDR3 totals 12 residues. Between the trimmed V and J ends, which lost 9 bases and 8 bases, there was a span of 16 bases. The germline V gene has CDR1 SNHLY and CDR2 FYNNEI. The DNA of the CDR3 is TGTGCCAGAACCAGGGAGCGGGAAGAAGCTTTCTTT. This translates into CARTREREEAFF.

The chain has TRBV7-9 and TRBJ1-1; D is ambiguous. This CDR3 spans 15 amino acids. Trimming took off 2 bases at V and 1 base at J, with 11 bases between the two ends. Germline CDR1 and CDR2: SEHNR and FQNEAQ (reference sequence). The CDR3 loop is CASSLYTRQNTEAFF. The CDR3 DNA follows: TGTGCCAGCAGCTTATACACGCGACAGAACACTGAAGCTTTCTTT.

This chain joins TRBV4-2 and TRBJ2-5; 16 bases are shared with TRBD2. Germline V gene lookup returns CDR1 LGHNA and CDR2 YNFKEQ. The CDR3 spans 16 residues. Trimming took 3 bases from V and 4 from J; bases not matched to a gene: 2. The CDR3 sequence: CASSQGTSGRGETQYF. The CDR3 DNA reads as TGTGCCAGCAGCCAGGGGACTAGCGGGAGGGGAGAGACCCAGTACTTC.

This clone was picked up one time. V gene TRBV28 combines with J gene TRBJ2-2, with TRBD1 matching over 9 bases. Germline values: CDR1 MDHEN, CDR2 SYDVKM. The CDR3 covers 16 residues. The V gene end was trimmed by 4 bases and the J gene end by 6 bases; junction bases not matched to a gene: 9. The CDR3 loop is CASSSGDRVVSGELFF. CDR3 coding DNA: TGTGCCAGCAGTTCCGGGGACAGGGTTGTTTCCGGGGAGCTGTTTTTT.

The chain couples TRBV11-2 to TRBJ2-2; 9 nucleotides align to TRBD2. After removal of 1 base from V and 1 base from J, the junction contained 4 bases not matched to a gene. Germline CDR1 and CDR2: SGHAT and FQNNGV. The length of the CDR3 is 17 residues. CDR3 in amino acids: CASSLGGGARNTGELFF. The DNA of the CDR3 is TGTGCCAGCAGCTTAGGCGGGGGGGCCCGGAACACCGGGGAGCTGTTTTTT.

The chain uses TRBV4-1 and TRBJ2-7, with D possibly TRBD2 on 5 matching bases. Germline CDR1 reads MGHRA; CDR2 reads YSYEKL. The CDR3 spans 15 residues. V lost 6 bases and J lost 4, with 19 bases in between. The DNA for the CDR3 is TGCGCCAGCAGTCCAGCTGCCCTAGCTCGATACGAGCAGTACTTC. Amino acid sequence: CASSPAALARYEQYF.

This rearrangement joins TRBV7-6 to TRBJ1-1; the D gene is possibly TRBD1 (6 bases). The CDR3 spans 13 residues. V shed 5 bases and J shed 2 bases, with 9 bases lying between them. Germline V gene data show CDR1 as SGHVS and CDR2 as FNYEAQ. As DNA, the CDR3 is TGTGCCAGCAGCCTCGGGACAAACACTGAAGCTTTCTTT. Its protein is CASSLGTNTEAFF.

This clone was observed a single time. The genes are TRBV4-2 and TRBJ2-3, with D tentatively TRBD2 (7 bases). From germline, CDR1 is LGHNA and CDR2 YNFKEQ. This CDR3 contains 15 residues. V lost 5 bases and J 1 base, leaving 13 bases between the germline ends. Here the CDR3 reads CASSTGGRGTDTQYF. The DNA for the CDR3 is TGTGCCAGCAGCACCGGGGGGCGCGGCACAGATACGCAGTATTTT.

The J gene is TRBJ1-5, the V gene TRBV10-3, with D unresolved. Per the germline V gene, CDR1 is ENHRY and CDR2 is SYGVKD. V was trimmed by 7 bases and J by 14 bases, leaving 9 bases between them. The CDR3 has 9 amino acids. CDR3 amino acids: CAITRTEHF. The DNA for the CDR3 is TGTGCCATCACTCGGACTGAGCATTTT.

This chain links TRBV7-9 with TRBJ1-2; no reliable D call. This CDR3 comprises 18 residues. CDR1 and CDR2 (germline): SEHNR, FQNEAQ (reference sequence). V lost 2 bases and J lost 6, with 25 bases in between. CDR3 sequence: CASSLTEHKLTPQNGYTF. In DNA, the CDR3 is TGTGCCAGCAGCTTAACTGAACATAAGCTGACACCACAAAATGGCTACACCTTC.

The rearrangement uses TRBV19 and TRBJ1-1; 8 positions match TRBD1. V shed 5 bases, J shed 2 bases, and the junction held 7 bases outside the gene matches. The CDR3 totals 15 residues. The germline V gene encodes CDR1 LNHDA and CDR2 SQIVND (reference sequence). DNA of the CDR3: TGTGCCAGTAGTCCCGTGGACAGGGCCAACACTGAAGCTTTCTTT. It translates to CASSPVDRANTEAFF. The variable domain in full, with the rest retrieved from reference TRBV19 and TRBJ1-1, is DGGITQSPKYLFRKEGQNVTLSCEQNLNHDAMYWYRQDPGQGLRLIYYSQIVNDFQKGDIAEGYSVSREKKESFPLTVTSAQKNPTAFYLCASSPVDRANTEAFFGQGTRLTVV.